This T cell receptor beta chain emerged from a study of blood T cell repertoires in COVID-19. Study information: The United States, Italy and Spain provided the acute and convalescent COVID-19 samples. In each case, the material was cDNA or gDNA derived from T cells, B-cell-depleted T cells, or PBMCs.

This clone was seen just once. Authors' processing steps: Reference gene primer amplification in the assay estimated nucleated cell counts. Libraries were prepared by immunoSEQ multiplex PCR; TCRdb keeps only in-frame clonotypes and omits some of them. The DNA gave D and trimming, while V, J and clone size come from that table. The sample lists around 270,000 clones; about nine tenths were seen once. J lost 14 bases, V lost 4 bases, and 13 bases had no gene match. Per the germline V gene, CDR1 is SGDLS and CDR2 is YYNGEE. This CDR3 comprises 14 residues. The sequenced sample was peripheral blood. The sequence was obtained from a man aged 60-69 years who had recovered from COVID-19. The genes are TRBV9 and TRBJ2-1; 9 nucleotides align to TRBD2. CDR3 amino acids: CASSPRLAEELKFF. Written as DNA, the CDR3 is TGTGCCAGCAGCCCTCGACTAGCGGAGGAGCTAAAGTTCTTC.